The 2 T cell receptor beta chains in this list originate from one sample, sequenced in a study of OX40 agonist ivuxolimab in advanced cancers. Sequencing used immunoSEQ multiplex PCR; TCRdb keeps in-frame clones, though not all of them. In the table there are fewer than 50,000 clones, about 83% of which are singletons. The sample was CD4+ or CD8+ T cells sorted from blood, taken in a trial of the OX40 agonist ivuxolimab. The receptors derive from an adult with an advanced solid tumor such as melanoma, head and neck, liver or kidney cancer.

On this clone itself: Relative to the germline gene, one junction end is altered; a read error may explain this. The rearrangement uses TRBV7-7 and TRBJ2-5; TRBD1 is a possible D gene (6 bases). CDR1 is SSHAT and CDR2 is FNYEAQ in the germline V gene (reference sequence). The CDR3 is 14 residues long. DNA for the CDR3: TGTGCTAGCAGCCCCGGGACATCCCAAGAGACCCAGTACTTC. Protein product: CASSPGTSQETQYF.

This clone was observed a few times. The chain is built from TRBV19 and TRBJ2-1, with TRBD2 identical over 8 bases. The junction had 4 bases not matched to a gene; V was cut back by 6 bases and J by 0 bases. The CDR3 totals 15 residues. Germline V lookup: CDR1 LNHDA, CDR2 SQIVND (reference sequence). The CDR3 sequence: CASRYTSGSYNEQFF. In nucleotides, the CDR3 is TGTGCCAGTAGGTATACTAGCGGCTCCTACAATGAGCAGTTCTTC.